This TCR beta chain was captured by sequencing in a study of T-cell reconstitution after alpha-beta-depleted transplantation in children. The TCRbeta library was prepared with unique molecular identifiers. TCRdb passed the PCR reads through MiXCR, listing each CDR3 protein once. The sample contains about 400,000 distinct CDR3 sequences, 13% of which appear only once. Germline V gene data show CDR1 as SGHAT and CDR2 as FQNNGV. V lost 6 bases, J lost 4 bases, and 15 bases lay in between. The CDR3 is 14 amino acids. This TCR was recovered from a human donor who donated a stem cell graft to a child with Fanconi anemia. The rearrangement links TRBV11-2 to TRBJ2-5; tentatively, D is TRBD2 (5 bases). The source was PBMCs, collected from the stem cell graft. DNA for the CDR3: TGTGCCAGCAGGACCTCGAGGGTATCAGAGACCCAGTACTTC. Amino acid sequence: CASRTSRVSETQYF.